This is a list of T cell receptor beta chains from one sample in a study of T-cell reconstitution after alpha-beta-depleted transplantation in children. In TCRdb, the PCR reads were re-called with MiXCR into one record per CDR3 protein. The repertoire includes hundreds of thousands of distinct CDR3 sequences, around a sixth of them detected once, and 1.1% sits in the top ten. The sequences come from PBMCs from the stem cell graft donor, collected from the stem cell graft. The receptor set was obtained from a human donor who donated a stem cell graft to a child with acute myeloid leukemia. Both conserved end residues are part of each CDR3. The order of the fields is D gene, V gene, J gene, clone size, CDR3 protein, CDR3 DNA. The D gene is left open where the match is weak. The size field is filled for only some rows; it gives once, few, many or a size class.

>-|TRBV29-1|TRBJ1-2|many
CSVDSVYGYTF
TGCAGCGTTGACAGCGTCTATGGCTACACCTTC
>-|TRBV7-2|TRBJ1-1|-
CASSLVPISGNTEAFF
TGTGCCAGCAGCTTAGTCCCCATATCCGGGAACACTGAAGCTTTCTTT
>TRBD1|TRBV5-8|TRBJ1-1|many
CASRRTGIGEAFF
TGTGCCAGCAGACGGACAGGGATCGGTGAAGCTTTCTTT
>-|TRBV20-1|TRBJ2-4|many
CSAEPLARLAKNIQYF
TGCAGTGCTGAACCTCTAGCGCGCTTAGCCAAAAACATTCAGTACTTC
>-|TRBV29-1|TRBJ2-1|many
CSVGETYNEQFF
TGCAGCGTTGGCGAAACCTACAATGAGCAGTTCTTC
>-|TRBV7-3|TRBJ2-1|many
CASSLELRGEQFF
TGTGCCAGCAGCTTAGAGTTGAGGGGTGAGCAGTTCTTC
>-|TRBV7-2|TRBJ1-3|-
CASSAQGGNTIYF
TGTGCCAGCAGCGCTCAGGGTGGAAACACCATATATTTT
>-|TRBV9|TRBJ2-3|many
CASSPRAPATDTQYF
TGTGCCAGCAGCCCCCGCGCGCCGGCCACAGATACGCAGTATTTT
>-|TRBV28|TRBJ2-3|-
CASSWGLSWGPDTQYF
TGTGCCAGCAGTTGGGGCCTTTCTTGGGGGCCAGATACGCAGTATTTT
>-|TRBV7-8|TRBJ2-4|-
CASSLGETGGIQYF
TGTGCCAGCAGCTTAGGGGAGACTGGGGGCATTCAGTACTTC
>TRBD2|TRBV13|TRBJ2-7|few
CASSLVRSGGLYF
TGTGCCAGCAGCTTAGTTCGCTCGGGGGGTTTATACTTC
>-|TRBV20-1|TRBJ2-1|many
CSAGSPPTGLLMEQFF
TGCAGTGCTGGGTCCCCCCCGACAGGTCTCTTAATGGAGCAGTTCTTC
>-|TRBV12-3/TRBV12-4|TRBJ2-3|many
CASRLRAGWADTQYF
TGTGCCAGCAGACTTCGGGCTGGATGGGCAGATACGCAGTATTTT
>-|TRBV4-1|TRBJ2-1|-
CASSQRRDEQFF
TGCGCCAGCAGCCAACGGCGGGATGAGCAGTTCTTC
>-|TRBV6-5|TRBJ1-1|many
CASSYGWGEAFF
TGTGCCAGCAGTTACGGATGGGGGGAAGCTTTCTTT
>-|TRBV20-1|TRBJ1-5|many
CSARDRFGGHSNQPQHF
TGCAGTGCTAGAGATCGATTCGGGGGACATAGCAATCAGCCCCAGCATTTT
>TRBD1|TRBV20-1|TRBJ1-2|many
CSARDRDRVDGYTF
TGCAGTGCTAGGGACCGGGACAGGGTAGATGGCTACACCTTC
>-|TRBV30|TRBJ1-2|few
CAWNELTRRGYTF
TGTGCCTGGAATGAACTGACACGGAGGGGCTACACCTTC
>-|TRBV29-1|TRBJ2-5|many
CSVVGYNQETQYF
TGCAGCGTTGTCGGCTATAACCAAGAGACCCAGTACTTC
>TRBD2|TRBV7-8|TRBJ2-5|-
CASSLGGTARETQYF
TGTGCCAGCAGCTTGGGGGGGACTGCCCGGGAGACCCAGTACTTC
>TRBD1|TRBV20-1|TRBJ2-7|many
CSASARTGGTYEQYF
TGCAGTGCTAGCGCCAGGACAGGGGGGACCTACGAGCAGTACTTC
>-|TRBV19|TRBJ1-2|-
CASSIQGLPYGYTF
TGTGCCAGTAGTATCCAGGGCCTACCTTATGGCTACACCTTC
>-|TRBV29-1|TRBJ1-4|-
CSAGGGAEKLFF
TGCAGCGCTGGGGGAGGGGCCGAAAAACTGTTTTTT
>-|TRBV7-9|TRBJ2-7|many
CASSPHGGTLYEQYF
TGTGCCAGCAGCCCCCACGGCGGGACACTCTACGAGCAGTACTTC
>-|TRBV7-2|TRBJ2-1|many
CASSQDGGYHNEQFF
TGTGCCAGCAGCCAAGACGGGGGATACCACAATGAGCAGTTCTTC
>-|TRBV20-1|TRBJ1-3|many
CSARDRGNTIYF
TGCAGTGCTAGAGATCGGGGAAACACCATATATTTT
>TRBD1|TRBV20-1|TRBJ2-3|many
CSARSGQGTDTQYF
TGCAGTGCTAGATCGGGACAGGGAACAGATACGCAGTATTTT
>-|TRBV12-3/TRBV12-4|TRBJ2-1|-
CASSGLREEIRNEQFF
TGTGCCAGCAGTGGCTTGAGGGAGGAGATTAGAAATGAGCAGTTCTTC
>TRBD2|TRBV3-1|TRBJ2-1|-
CASSQGGGAYNQQFF
TGTGCCAGCAGCCAAGGCGGGGGGGCTTACAATCAGCAGTTCTTC
>-|TRBV5-1|TRBJ1-1|many
CASSTGRMNTEAFF
TGCGCCAGCAGCACAGGACGGATGAACACTGAAGCTTTCTTT
>-|TRBV7-2|TRBJ1-2|many
CASIPPRDKDYGYTF
TGTGCCAGCATCCCCCCGAGGGACAAAGACTATGGCTACACCTTC
>-|TRBV5-1|TRBJ2-3|many
CASSSRVLTDTQYF
TGCGCCAGCAGCTCCCGGGTCCTCACAGATACGCAGTATTTT
>-|TRBV5-1|TRBJ2-1|-
CASSEGSGPYNEQFF
TGCGCCAGCAGCGAGGGGTCAGGACCCTACAATGAGCAGTTCTTC
>-|TRBV5-1|TRBJ2-1|many
CASSSRVTYNEQFF
TGCGCCAGCAGCTCCAGGGTAACCTACAATGAGCAGTTCTTC
>TRBD1|TRBV20-1|TRBJ1-4|many
CSARAVQATGGKLFF
TGCAGTGCTAGAGCTGTTCAGGCGACAGGGGGAAAACTGTTTTTT
>-|TRBV7-9|TRBJ2-3|few
CASSLAWAATDTQYF
TGTGCCAGCAGCTTAGCATGGGCAGCCACAGATACGCAGTATTTT
>-|TRBV7-8|TRBJ2-1|few
CASSLELARAYNEQFF
TGTGCCAGCAGCTTAGAACTGGCCCGCGCCTACAATGAGCAGTTCTTC
>TRBD1|TRBV20-1|TRBJ1-1|many
CSAYRDSAFF
TGCAGTGCTTACCGGGACAGCGCTTTCTTT
>-|TRBV5-1|TRBJ1-1|-
CASSLAPMGGTEAFF
TGCGCCAGCAGCTTGGCCCCTATGGGGGGGACTGAAGCTTTCTTT
>-|TRBV20-1|TRBJ1-2|-
CSARGGRGANYGYTF
TGCAGTGCTAGAGGCGGGAGGGGAGCTAACTATGGCTACACCTTC
>-|TRBV5-6|TRBJ2-3|many
CASHLGTDTQYF
TGTGCCAGCCACCTGGGGACAGATACGCAGTATTTT
>TRBD2|TRBV20-1|TRBJ2-1|few
CSARDRGGGGASYNEQFF
TGCAGTGCTAGAGATCGGGGAGGCGGGGGGGCATCCTACAATGAGCAGTTCTTC